What follows are 30 T cell receptor beta chains derived from one specimen sequenced in a study of T cell clonality in common variable immunodeficiency. Clones were sequenced by immunoSEQ multiplex PCR, and TCRdb holds only the in-frame ones, with some missing. The sample presents approximately 60,000 clones, none singletons. What was sequenced was peripheral blood mononuclear cells. Receptors were obtained from a person aged 18 to 75 in good health.

This clone was seen many times. The CDR3 is cut off 3 residues early in the read; its end comes from the germline J gene. The genes are TRBV28 and TRBJ2-3, with TRBD2 matching over 12 bases. The CDR3 sequence is 15 residues long. Looked up from germline, CDR1 is MDHEN and CDR2 is SYDVKM. CDR3 sequence: CASSSLAGGATTQYF. The sequenced part of the CDR3 DNA is TGTGCCAGCAGTTCACTAGCGGGGGGCGCCACCACG.

This clone appeared many times. The read is 3 residues too short to cover the CDR3 end, so that end is filled in from the germline J gene. The chain uses TRBV5-1 and TRBJ2-1, with D maybe TRBD2 (5 bases). V shed 0 bases and J shed 6 bases, with 10 bases lying between them. Germline assignment: CDR1 SGHRS and CDR2 YFSETQ. The CDR3 is made up of 14 amino acids. The CDR3: CASSLAGEGNEQFF. The CDR3 DNA, read in part, is TGCGCCAGCAGCTTGGCCGGGGAAGGCAATGAG.

This clone was seen ten or more times. The CDR3 goes on 3 residues after the read ends, and that part is filled in from the germline J gene. The chain has TRBV5-1 and TRBJ1-1; the D is unclear. CDR1 is SGHRS, CDR2 YFSETQ, per germline. The CDR3 runs 14 residues. Deletions cut 0 bases from V and 0 bases from J, with 6 bases between. The CDR3 DNA, read in part, is TGCGCCAGCAGCTTGGACACCATGAACACTGAA. This encodes CASSLDTMNTE. The whole CDR3 reads CASSLDTMNTEAFF.

Ten or more counts support this clone. The read terminates 3 residues before the CDR3 end, so the remaining end is supplied by the germline J gene. The chain recombines TRBV5-1 with TRBJ2-4; 10 bases match TRBD2. The CDR3 loop spans 16 amino acids. Germline-derived CDR1 and CDR2 are SGHRS and YFSETQ. The V segment lost 0 bases and the J segment 3 bases; nucleotides outside the gene matches: 3. The CDR3 DNA, read in part, is TGCGCCAGCAGCTTGGACTGGACTAGCGGCAAAAACATT. Its translation: CASSLDWTSGKNI. The whole CDR3 sequence reads CASSLDWTSGKNIQYF.

This clone was counted many times. Sequencing ends 3 residues short of the CDR3 end; the germline J gene provides the rest. This chain uses TRBV7-2 with TRBJ1-2; TRBD1 might be the D (6 bases). This CDR3 has 15 residues. The germline V and J ends were trimmed by 3 bases and 1 base, with 12 bases remaining between them. The germline gives CDR1 SGHTA, CDR2 FQGNSA. CDR3 protein: CASSFGQNRNYGYTF. The sequenced part of the CDR3 DNA is TGTGCCAGCAGCTTCGGACAGAATCGTAACTATGGC.

Many counts were recorded for this clone. The CDR3 bases that were read are TGTGCCAGCAGCTTGGAGGTGCACACTGAA. Its protein product is CASSLEVHTE. The complete CDR3 protein is CASSLEVHTEAFF. The genes are TRBV5-4 and TRBJ1-1; D is ambiguous. The read falls 3 residues short of the CDR3 end, and the missing part is taken from the germline J gene. Germline assignment: CDR1 SGHNT and CDR2 YYREEE (reference sequence). V dropped 0 bases and J dropped 3 bases, with 6 bases sitting between them. CDR3 length equals 13 residues.

There are many counts of this clone. The CDR3 is cut off 3 residues early in the read; its end comes from the germline J gene. This chain links TRBV6-1 with TRBJ2-3; no reliable D call. Trimming took 3 bases from V and 4 from J, leaving 11 bases between them. CDR3 length: 14 residues. The germline gives CDR1 MNHNS, CDR2 SASEGT. The CDR3 sequence: CASSEGTLPDTQYF. The covered CDR3 bases are TGTGCCAGCAGTGAGGGCACATTGCCAGATACG.

This clone was seen at least ten times. A read error may produce the germline difference seen at one junction end. Coverage ceases 3 residues before the CDR3 finishes, and the germline J gene fills in the end. The J gene is TRBJ2-2, the V gene TRBV4-2; TRBD2 agrees at 11 bases. Germline V gives CDR1 LGHNA, CDR2 YNFKEQ. The CDR3 runs to 18 residues. CDR3 protein: CASSQDLTSGASTGELFF. The CDR3 bases that were read are TGCGCCAGCAGCCAAGACCTGACTAGCGGGGCGAGCACCGGGGAG.

This clone has a count of ten or more. The observed sequence ends 3 residues before the CDR3 terminus, with the missing tail filled in from the germline J gene. This chain connects TRBV10-1 to TRBJ2-3; TRBD1 matches at 7 bases. This CDR3 contains 15 residues. With 2 bases clipped from V and 4 bases from J, the junction kept 6 bases outside the gene matches. CDR1 is WNHNN and CDR2 is SYGVQD in the germline V gene (reference sequence). CDR3 loop: CASSEAGGAADTQYF. Partial CDR3 DNA: TGCGCCAGCAGTGAGGCAGGGGGTGCGGCAGATACG.

This clone was detected ten times or more. Read data end 3 residues before the CDR3 end; the end is taken from the germline J gene. The gene calls are TRBV2 and TRBJ1-6, with D possibly matching TRBD1 (5 bases). This CDR3 region has 13 residues. Germline CDR1 is SNHLY and CDR2 is FYNNEI. V lost 7 bases and J lost 7, with 11 bases in between. CDR3 DNA (partial): TGTGCCAGCATACTGACAGTCAATTCACCC. This codes for CASILTVNSP. The CDR3 as a whole reads CASILTVNSPLHF. Combining the CDR3 with reference TRBV2 and TRBJ1-6 gives the whole variable domain EPEVTQTPSHQVTQMGQEVILRCVPISNHLYFYWYRQILGQKVEFLVSFYNNEISEKSEIFDDQFSVERPDGSNFTLKIRSTKLEDSAMYFCASILTVNSPLHFGNGTRLTVT.

This clone was detected ten times or more. Read sequence stops 3 residues before the CDR3 end, and the germline J gene provides the missing end. V and J are TRBV5-4 and TRBJ1-3, with D unclear. CDR3 length: 14 residues. CDR1 is SGHNT, CDR2 YYREEE, per germline (reference sequence). V lost 0 bases and J lost 4, with 8 bases in between. The part of the CDR3 DNA that was read is TGTGCCAGCAGCTTGGTTGGGCAGGGAAACACC. Translated: CASSLVGQGNT. The whole CDR3 sequence is CASSLVGQGNTIYF.

Regarding this clone: Coverage ceases 3 residues before the CDR3 finishes, and the germline J gene fills in the end. The V and J genes are TRBV7-2 and TRBJ1-2, with D perhaps matching TRBD1 (6 bases). The CDR3 extends over 13 amino acids. CDR1 is SGHTA, CDR2 FQGNSA, per germline. The DNA read from the CDR3 is TGTGCCAGCAGCTTCGACAGGAACGGCGGC. Protein sequence: CASSFDRNGG. The entire CDR3 sequence reads CASSFDRNGGYTF.

This clone was seen repeatedly, ten times or more. The read stops 3 residues short of the end of the CDR3; the missing end is completed from the germline J gene. This chain connects TRBV5-1 to TRBJ1-1; 8 nucleotides line up with TRBD1. Per germline, CDR1 SGHRS and CDR2 YFSETQ. The CDR3 has 12 amino acids. Unmatched junction bases numbered 0, after V lost 8 bases and J lost 0 bases. The sequenced CDR3 bases are TGCGCCAGGACAGGGGTGAACACTGAA. Translation gives CARTGVNTE. The CDR3, in full, reads CARTGVNTEAFF. Full variable domain (outside the CDR3, taken from reference TRBV5-1 and TRBJ1-1): KAGVTQTPRYLIKTRGQQVTLSCSPISGHRSVSWYQQTPGQGLQFLFEYFSETQRNKGNFPGRFSGRQFSNSRSEMNVSTLELGDSALYLCARTGVNTEAFFGQGTRLTVV.

This clone was counted only a few times. The read ends 3 residues before the CDR3 terminus; that terminus is restored from the germline J gene. The chain links TRBV20-1 to TRBJ1-4; D unclear. From germline, CDR1 is DFQATT and CDR2 SNEGSKA (reference sequence). CDR3 length: 15 amino acids. The CDR3 reads CSARSVGSGVPPLFF. The part of the CDR3 DNA that was read is TGCAGTGCTAGGTCGGTAGGAAGCGGGGTTCCACCA.

This clone occurred many times. The read terminates 3 residues before the CDR3 end, so the remaining end is supplied by the germline J gene. In the same sample, other DNA sequences code for this CDR3. The chain couples TRBV5-5 to TRBJ1-1; 8 nucleotides match TRBD1. Germline V gives CDR1 SGHKS, CDR2 YYEKEE (reference sequence). This CDR3 has 14 amino acids. The junction had 4 bases not matched to a gene; V was cut back by 3 bases and J by 3 bases. CDR3 sequence reads: CASSWTGRDTEAFF. Partial CDR3 DNA: TGTGCCAGCAGCTGGACAGGGCGGGACACTGAA.

Many counts were recorded for this clone. With the read ending 3 residues before the CDR3 end, the germline J gene is used to fill in that end. The chain couples TRBV5-1 to TRBJ2-7; D not certain. The CDR3 is 12 amino acids. Trimming removed 2 bases from V and 3 bases from J, with 6 bases in between. Germline CDR1 is SGHRS and CDR2 is YFSETQ. CDR3 loop: CASSFQGYEQYF. The sequenced part of the CDR3 DNA is TGCGCCAGCAGCTTTCAAGGCTACGAG.

The sample holds many counts of this clone. The sequenced fragment ends 3 residues before the CDR3 boundary, so the rest is inferred from the germline J gene. The V gene is TRBV7-9, the J gene TRBJ2-7, with a weak D call TRBD2 (6 bases). Germline loops: CDR1 SEHNR, CDR2 FQNEAQ (reference sequence). V lost 5 bases and J lost 0, with 14 bases in between. This CDR3 is built from 15 residues. The CDR3 DNA, read in part, is TGTGCCAGCAGCCTCCCGGGGAGGAGCTCCTACGAG. This encodes CASSLPGRSSYE. The whole CDR3 is CASSLPGRSSYEQYF.

In its sample, this clone was seen a few times. Since a far larger clone is one base different, this is likely a read error. The sequenced fragment ends 3 residues before the CDR3 boundary, so the rest is inferred from the germline J gene. The chain has TRBV6-2 or TRBV6-3 and TRBJ2-1, with D uncertain. Germline assignment: CDR1 MNHEY and CDR2 SVGEGT. Trimming shortened V by 6 bases and J by 2 bases, and 8 bases separated the two germline ends. This CDR3 spans 13 amino acids. The CDR3 loop reads CASRDSAYNEQFF. The sequenced part of the CDR3 DNA is TGTGCCAGCAGAGACTCCGCCTACAATGAG.

This clone showed up many times. The DNA ends 3 residues before the CDR3 does, and the rest of the CDR3 is filled in from the germline J gene. The gene calls are TRBV5-1 and TRBJ2-3; TRBD2 agrees at 7 bases. Per the germline V gene, CDR1 is SGHRS and CDR2 is YFSETQ. Trimming cost V 8 bases and J 2 bases; bases outside gene matches: 8. This CDR3 region has 14 residues. CDR3 bases read: TGCGCCAGTTCCAGCGGGGTGGCCACAGATACG. Its protein is CASSSGVATDT. The full CDR3 protein is CASSSGVATDTQYF.

This clone came up many times. The read terminates 3 residues before the CDR3 end, so the remaining end is supplied by the germline J gene. This sequence joins TRBV5-8 and TRBJ1-2; perhaps TRBD1 as D (5 bases). The CDR3 runs to 14 residues. Germline assignment: CDR1 SGHTS and CDR2 YDEGEE. Trimming took off 4 bases at V and 4 bases at J, with 14 bases between the two ends. The CDR3 loop is CASSPAPGVYGYTF. The CDR3 bases that were read are TGTGCCAGCAGCCCGGCTCCGGGGGTCTATGGC.

This clone was observed many times. The read finishes 3 residues shy of the CDR3 end, and the germline J gene is used to complete it. V usage is TRBV7-9 and J usage is TRBJ2-7; the match to TRBD1 covers 9 bases. The CDR3 runs to 14 residues. Per germline, CDR1 SEHNR and CDR2 FQNEAQ (reference sequence). The V segment lost 0 bases and the J segment 6 bases; nucleotides outside the gene matches: 3. CDR3 sequence: CASSLAGQGSEQYF. The sequenced part of the CDR3 DNA is TGTGCCAGCAGCTTAGCGGGACAGGGTTCCGAG.

In its sample, this clone was seen many times. One end of the junction varies from germline; a read error may be responsible. Read data end 3 residues before the CDR3 end; the end is taken from the germline J gene. The chain is built from TRBV4-2 and TRBJ1-6; no clear D gene. Germline V CDR1 and CDR2: LGHNA, YNFKEQ. The CDR3 contains 13 residues. This chain's CDR3 is CASSQDSDSPLHF. CDR3 DNA, as far as it was read: TGCGCCAGCAGCCAAGATTCGGATTCACCC.

At least ten counts were recorded for this clone. The CDR3 extends 3 residues past the end of the read, so its final part is completed from the germline J gene. J is TRBJ2-3 and V is TRBV7-2, with TRBD2 as a possible D gene (7 bases). The CDR3 sequence is 15 residues long. Germline V CDR1 and CDR2: SGHTA, FQGNSA. Trimming left V 5 bases short and J 0 bases short, with 12 bases between. CDR3 region: CASSRGGASTDTQYF. CDR3 DNA (partial): TGTGCCAGCAGCAGAGGGGGGGCCAGCACAGATACG.

Points on this clone: The read halts 3 residues ahead of the CDR3 end, with the missing end drawn from the germline J gene. V gene TRBV2 combines with J gene TRBJ2-2; 9 nucleotides agree with TRBD1. Germline V gene sequence: CDR1 SNHLY, CDR2 FYNNEI. The CDR3 covers 17 residues. CDR3 loop: CASRLPGQGETNEKLFF. The sequenced part of the CDR3 DNA is TGTGCCAGCAGGTTACCGGGACAGGGAGAGACTAATGAAAAG.

A remark on this clone: The read terminates 3 residues before the CDR3 end, so the remaining end is supplied by the germline J gene. The chain has TRBV19 and TRBJ2-4, with 7 bases that match TRBD2. The CDR3 contains 13 residues. The germline gives CDR1 LNHDA, CDR2 SQIVND (reference sequence). CDR3 protein: CASSTDLGGGQYF. The covered CDR3 bases are TGTGCCAGTAGTACGGACCTTGGGGGGGGT.

This clone has at least ten counts. The DNA ends 3 residues before the CDR3 does, and the rest of the CDR3 is filled in from the germline J gene. This chain connects TRBV2 to TRBJ1-6, with TRBD1 matching 10 bases. From germline, CDR1 is SNHLY and CDR2 FYNNEI. V lost 7 bases, J lost 7 bases, and 4 bases stayed unmatched. This CDR3 comprises 14 residues. The CDR3 bases that were read are TGTGCCAGCAACCTGGGACAGGGGAATTCACCC. It encodes CASNLGQGNSP. The CDR3, in full, reads CASNLGQGNSPLHF. Drawing the rest from reference TRBV2 and TRBJ1-6, the complete variable domain is EPEVTQTPSHQVTQMGQEVILRCVPISNHLYFYWYRQILGQKVEFLVSFYNNEISEKSEIFDDQFSVERPDGSNFTLKIRSTKLEDSAMYFCASNLGQGNSPLHFGNGTRLTVT.

At least ten counts were recorded for this clone. The read terminates 3 residues before the CDR3 end, so the remaining end is supplied by the germline J gene. This sequence joins TRBV5-5 and TRBJ1-2; possible D gene TRBD1, 6 bases. This CDR3 comprises 13 residues. Per the germline V gene, CDR1 is SGHKS and CDR2 is YYEKEE (reference sequence). Incomplete CDR3 DNA: TGTGCCAGCAGCTTTGGGGGCATCGAGGGC. This translates into CASSFGGIEG. In full, the CDR3 reads CASSFGGIEGYTF.

This clone has a count of ten or more. The CDR3 spells CASSLGGKGYEQYF. The DNA read from the CDR3 is TGTGCCAGCAGCTTGGGAGGGAAGGGGTACGAG. The rearrangement uses TRBV5-6 and TRBJ2-7, with D tentatively TRBD1 or TRBD2 (5 bases each). The CDR3 end is not reached by the read, which stops 3 residues before it; the germline J gene fills it in. The CDR3 spans 14 residues. The germline gives CDR1 SGHDT, CDR2 YYEEEE. V was shortened by 0 bases and J by 4 bases, with 11 bases between the two germline ends.

This clone was seen at least ten times. The read comes to an end 3 residues before the CDR3 does, leaving the germline J gene to fill in the end. This rearrangement joins TRBV6-4 to TRBJ2-3; TRBD2 matches at 9 bases. CDR3 length equals 14 residues. The ends lost 3 bases at V and 3 bases at J; junction bases unmatched: 1. From germline, CDR1 is MRHNA and CDR2 SNTAGT. CDR3 bases read: TGTGCCAGCAGTGAGACTAGCGGTACAGATACG. It is translated as CASSETSGTDT. The CDR3 reads in full as CASSETSGTDTQYF.

Remarks on this clone: The read stops 3 residues short of the end of the CDR3; the missing end is completed from the germline J gene. The V and J genes are TRBV6-7 and TRBJ1-2, with D hard to call. TRBV6-7 is given ORF status, its function remaining uncertain. This CDR3 has 16 amino acids. CDR3 residues: CASTTPRLACTDTYTF. CDR3 bases read: TGTGCCAGCACCACCCCTAGACTAGCTTGCACAGATACC.